One sample yielded the 22 T cell receptor beta chains listed below, sequenced in a study of T-cell reconstitution after alpha-beta-depleted transplantation in children. Unique molecular identifiers were incorporated during preparation of the TCRbeta library. TCRdb fed the PCR reads into MiXCR, producing one record per CDR3 protein. Among 440,000 or so distinct CDR3 sequences listed, roughly 10% were seen once. The source was PBMCs from the stem cell graft donor, collected from the stem cell graft. The receptors stem from a human donor who donated a stem cell graft to a child with acute myeloid leukemia.

This clonotype was seen at least ten times. The rearrangement links TRBV20-1 to TRBJ2-3, with 9 positions matching TRBD2. From germline, CDR1 is DFQATT and CDR2 SNEGSKA (reference sequence). Trimming removed 5 bases from V and 5 bases from J; junction bases left unmatched: 11. The CDR3 length is 15 residues. CDR3 loop: CSASSASGTGDTQYF. The CDR3 coding sequence is TGCAGTGCTTCATCGGCTAGCGGGACCGGAGATACGCAGTATTTT.

This clonotype was picked up a small number of times. The V call is TRBV7-8, the J call TRBJ2-1; tentatively, D is TRBD1 (6 bases). The CDR3 runs 15 residues. Germline CDR1 SGHVS, CDR2 FQNEAQ. The germline V and J ends were trimmed by 1 base and 3 bases, with 10 bases remaining between them. CDR3 nucleotide sequence: TGTGCCAGCAGCTTAGTGGGGGCTAGCTACAATGAGCAGTTCTTC. The encoded protein is CASSLVGASYNEQFF.

V and J are TRBV6-1 and TRBJ2-1, with 10 bases lining up with TRBD2. V was pared by 5 bases and J by 4 bases, with 17 bases of the junction left unmatched. CDR3 size: 19 residues. Germline CDR1 reads MNHNS; CDR2 reads SASEGT. The CDR3 is CASSPHRASSGRPYNEQFF. As DNA, the CDR3 is TGTGCCAGCAGTCCACATCGGGCAAGTAGCGGGAGGCCTTACAATGAGCAGTTCTTC.

The chain carries TRBV7-8 and TRBJ1-2; no definite D call. Germline V lookup: CDR1 SGHVS, CDR2 FQNEAQ. The V end was cut by 0 bases, the J end by 4 bases, with 9 bases between. CDR3 length equals 14 residues. The CDR3 bases are TGTGCCAGCAGCTTAGCGGGCAGTGTCTATGGCTACACCTTC. This gives the protein CASSLAGSVYGYTF. The whole variable domain, remainder taken from reference TRBV7-8 and TRBJ1-2, is GAGVSQSPRYKVAKRGQDVALRCDPISGHVSLFWYQQALGQGPEFLTYFQNEAQLDKSGLPSDRFFAERPEGSVSTLKIQRTQQEDSAVYLCASSLAGSVYGYTFGSGTRLTVV.

The chain uses TRBV25-1 and TRBJ2-3, with 14 bases identical to TRBD2. The CDR3 consists of 18 residues. CDR1 MGHDK and CDR2 SYGVNS come from the germline V gene. With V trimmed by 4 bases and J by 6 bases, 12 bases remained unmatched. The CDR3 is CASSARGGLAGAHDTQYF. The CDR3 DNA sequence: TGTGCCAGCAGTGCTAGAGGGGGACTAGCGGGGGCTCATGATACGCAGTATTTT.

This clonotype was seen a few times. The chain combines TRBV20-1 with TRBJ2-5; 8 nucleotides align to TRBD2. V lost 1 base, J lost 2 bases, and 6 bases stayed unmatched. CDR3 size: 15 residues. The germline gives CDR1 DFQATT, CDR2 SNEGSKA (reference sequence). Written as DNA, the CDR3 is TGCAGTGCTAGAGTCCCGGGAGGGCCGCAAGAGACCCAGTACTTC. Protein: CSARVPGGPQETQYF.

The chain combines TRBV4-1 with TRBJ2-3, with D hard to call. V dropped 0 bases and J dropped 3 bases, with 7 bases sitting between them. CDR3 length: 14 residues. Germline V CDR1 and CDR2: MGHRA, YSYEKL. CDR3 nucleotides: TGCGCCAGCAGCCAAGAGGAGACAACAGATACGCAGTATTTT. Translated, it gives CASSQEETTDTQYF.

In its sample, this clonotype was seen many times. The chain carries TRBV5-1 and TRBJ2-1; 10 bases match TRBD2. The germline V gene has CDR1 SGHRS and CDR2 YFSETQ. V shed 0 bases, J shed 7 bases, and the junction held 4 bases outside the gene matches. The CDR3 totals 15 residues. CDR3 sequence: CASSLAGLAENEQFF. DNA for the CDR3: TGCGCCAGCAGCTTGGCTGGACTAGCGGAAAATGAGCAGTTCTTC. Full variable domain (outside the CDR3, taken from reference TRBV5-1 and TRBJ2-1): KAGVTQTPRYLIKTRGQQVTLSCSPISGHRSVSWYQQTPGQGLQFLFEYFSETQRNKGNFPGRFSGRQFSNSRSEMNVSTLELGDSALYLCASSLAGLAENEQFFGPGTRLTVL.

V and J are TRBV5-5 and TRBJ2-5; D uncertain. Germline values: CDR1 SGHKS, CDR2 YYEKEE (reference sequence). V was cut by 0 bases and J by 7 bases, with 7 bases left in between. This CDR3 has 12 residues. The DNA of the CDR3 is TGTGCCAGCAGCTTGGCCTGGGGGACCCAGTACTTC. Translation: CASSLAWGTQYF.

This clonotype was found many times. This chain links TRBV7-2 with TRBJ2-5; tentative D call: TRBD1 (6 bases). CDR3 length equals 14 residues. The ends were cut back, 5 bases at V and 7 bases at J, with 17 bases in the middle. The germline V gene encodes CDR1 SGHTA and CDR2 FQGNSA. This CDR3 reads CASSESRGWGTQYF. DNA for the CDR3: TGTGCCAGCAGCGAGAGCAGGGGCTGGGGGACCCAGTACTTC.

This sequence joins TRBV20-1 and TRBJ1-2; D possibly corresponds to TRBD1 (6 bases). Germline CDR1 DFQATT, CDR2 SNEGSKA (reference sequence). This CDR3 has 13 residues. Trimming cost V 7 bases and J 2 bases, with 14 bases left between them. In nucleotides, the CDR3 is TGCAGTGGCCGAGACAGGACAAACTATGGCTACACCTTC. It yields the protein CSGRDRTNYGYTF.

This clonotype was picked up a small number of times. The V and J genes are TRBV20-1 and TRBJ1-2; D gene ambiguous. Between the trimmed V and J ends, which lost 3 bases and 3 bases, there was a span of 11 bases. CDR1 and CDR2 (germline): DFQATT, SNEGSKA (reference sequence). The CDR3 covers 13 residues. DNA of the CDR3: TGCAGTGCTAGCCTAACGTTCGACTATGGCTACACCTTC. Its translation is CSASLTFDYGYTF.

This clonotype was counted between two and nine times. The chain carries TRBV6-2 or TRBV6-3 and TRBJ2-1, with D possibly being TRBD2 (5 bases). Per germline, CDR1 MNHEY and CDR2 SVGEGT. There are 12 residues in the CDR3. The DNA of the CDR3 is TGTGTCCTTCGGGGAGCTTACAATGAGCAGTTCTTC. Residues: CVLRGAYNEQFF.

This chain uses TRBV2 with TRBJ2-1; 10 bases align to TRBD2. V lost 7 bases, J lost 7 bases, and 10 bases stayed unmatched. In germline, CDR1 is SNHLY, CDR2 FYNNEI. The CDR3 runs to 15 residues. The CDR3 is CASKLAGAIYNEQFF. The CDR3 nucleotides are TGTGCCAGCAAGCTAGCGGGAGCAATTTATAATGAGCAGTTCTTC.

The chain is built from TRBV5-1 and TRBJ2-5, with D possibly being TRBD1 (6 bases). V lost 1 base and J 5 bases, leaving 15 bases between the germline ends. This CDR3 region has 15 residues. CDR1 and CDR2 from the germline V gene are SGHRS and YFSETQ. CDR3 sequence: CASSLSGGAPETQYF. The CDR3 DNA is TGCGCCAGCAGCTTGAGTGGGGGCGCGCCGGAGACCCAGTACTTC.

This clonotype was observed a few times. The rearrangement joins TRBV30 to TRBJ1-2; D may be TRBD1 (6 bases). The CDR3 sequence is 12 residues long. The germline V gene encodes CDR1 GTSNPN and CDR2 SVGIG (reference sequence). V was clipped by 5 bases and J by 5 bases, with 12 bases between them. The CDR3 protein is CAWGTGWYGYTF. The CDR3 nucleotides are TGTGCCTGGGGTACAGGGTGGTATGGCTACACCTTC. The full variable domain, in which reference TRBV30 and TRBJ1-2 provide the parts outside the CDR3, is SQTIHQWPATLVQPVGSPLSLECTVEGTSNPNLYWYRQAAGRGLQLLFYSVGIGQISSEVPQNLSASRPQDRQFILSSKKLLLSDSGFYLCAWGTGWYGYTFGSGTRLTVV.

This clonotype was detected many times. V and J are TRBV2 and TRBJ1-5; D unclear. Trimming took off 2 bases at V and 5 bases at J, with 7 bases between the two ends. This CDR3 region has 13 residues. CDR1 and CDR2 (germline): SNHLY, FYNNEI. CDR3 loop: CASSELEDQPQHF. Here the CDR3 DNA reads TGTGCCAGCAGTGAACTGGAGGATCAGCCCCAGCATTTT.

This clonotype was seen only a few times. The chain recombines TRBV20-1 with TRBJ2-3; unclear D gene. Germline V gene data show CDR1 as DFQATT and CDR2 as SNEGSKA (reference sequence). There are 15 residues in the CDR3. V was shortened by 0 bases and J by 2 bases, with 12 bases between the two germline ends. Here the CDR3 reads CSARDIDPPTDTQYF. DNA for the CDR3: TGCAGTGCTAGAGATATAGATCCACCCACAGATACGCAGTATTTT.

This clonotype was observed a few times. The CDR3 is CASSYPQAYEQYV. The DNA of the CDR3 is TGTGCCAGCAGTTACCCCCAGGCTTACGAGCAGTACGTC. The chain links TRBV6-2 or TRBV6-3 to TRBJ2-7, with D unresolved. Germline loops: CDR1 MNHEY, CDR2 SVGEGT. V was trimmed by 2 bases and J by 4 bases, leaving 9 bases between them. The CDR3 is 13 amino acids.

V and J are TRBV7-9 and TRBJ2-3; no definite D call. The CDR3 has 14 residues. With 3 bases removed from V and 3 bases from J, the gap between germline ends came to 10 bases. Germline-derived CDR1 and CDR2 are SEHNR and FQNEAQ (reference sequence). The CDR3 spells CASSFRQLTDTQYF. The CDR3 DNA is TGTGCCAGCAGCTTCAGACAACTAACAGATACGCAGTATTTT.

This clonotype showed up many times. The chain is built from TRBV10-3 and TRBJ1-5, with TRBD1 as a possible D gene (5 bases). This CDR3 region has 14 residues. The V and J ends lost 2 bases and 1 base respectively, with 6 bases between them. In germline, CDR1 is ENHRY, CDR2 SYGVKD. For the CDR3, the DNA is TGTGCCATCAGTGAGGGGGACAGCAATCAGCCCCAGCATTTT. It translates to CAISEGDSNQPQHF.

This clonotype came up a few times. The chain uses TRBV7-9 and TRBJ2-1; D is uncertain. CDR3 length: 12 amino acids. Germline assignment: CDR1 SEHNR and CDR2 FQNEAQ (reference sequence). V was clipped by 4 bases and J by 10 bases, with 11 bases between them. CDR3 DNA: TGTGCCAGCAGCTCCCCCGAGCCCGAGCAGTTCTTC. It translates to CASSSPEPEQFF.